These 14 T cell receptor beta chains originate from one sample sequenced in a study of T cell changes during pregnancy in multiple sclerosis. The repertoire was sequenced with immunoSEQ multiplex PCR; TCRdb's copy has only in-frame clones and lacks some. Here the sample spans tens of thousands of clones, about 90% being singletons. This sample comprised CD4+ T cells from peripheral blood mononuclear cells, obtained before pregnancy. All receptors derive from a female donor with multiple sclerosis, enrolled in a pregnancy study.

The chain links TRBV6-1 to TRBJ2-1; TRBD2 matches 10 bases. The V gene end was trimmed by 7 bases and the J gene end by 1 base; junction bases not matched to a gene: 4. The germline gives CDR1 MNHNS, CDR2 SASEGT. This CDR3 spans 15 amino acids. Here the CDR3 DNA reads TGTGCCAGCAACATAGCGGGGGGTTCCTACAATGAGCAGTTCTTC. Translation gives CASNIAGGSYNEQFF.

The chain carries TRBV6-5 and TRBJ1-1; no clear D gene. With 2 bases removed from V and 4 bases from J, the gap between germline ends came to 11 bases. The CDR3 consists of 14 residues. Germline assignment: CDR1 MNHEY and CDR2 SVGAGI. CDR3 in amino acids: CASSYSGLITEAFF. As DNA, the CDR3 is TGTGCCAGCAGTTACAGCGGGCTCATCACTGAAGCTTTCTTT.

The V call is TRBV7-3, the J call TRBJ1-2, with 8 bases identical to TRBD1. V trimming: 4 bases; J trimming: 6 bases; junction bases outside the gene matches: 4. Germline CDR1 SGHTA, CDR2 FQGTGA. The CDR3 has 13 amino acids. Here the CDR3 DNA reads TGTGCCAGCAGCTACGGACAGGGTGATGGCTACACCTTC. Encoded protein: CASSYGQGDGYTF.

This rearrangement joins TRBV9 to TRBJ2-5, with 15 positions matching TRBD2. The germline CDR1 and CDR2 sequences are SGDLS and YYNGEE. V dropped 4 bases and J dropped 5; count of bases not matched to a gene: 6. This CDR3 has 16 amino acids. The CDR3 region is CASSPGLAGGWETQYF. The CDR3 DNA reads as TGTGCCAGCAGCCCCGGACTAGCGGGGGGGTGGGAGACCCAGTACTTC.

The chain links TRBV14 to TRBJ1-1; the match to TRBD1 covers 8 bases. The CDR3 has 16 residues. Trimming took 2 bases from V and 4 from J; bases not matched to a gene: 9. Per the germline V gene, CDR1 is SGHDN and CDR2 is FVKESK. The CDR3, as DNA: TGTGCCAGCAGCCAACAAACAGGGGGGTCAGGCACTGAAGCTTTCTTT. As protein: CASSQQTGGSGTEAFF.

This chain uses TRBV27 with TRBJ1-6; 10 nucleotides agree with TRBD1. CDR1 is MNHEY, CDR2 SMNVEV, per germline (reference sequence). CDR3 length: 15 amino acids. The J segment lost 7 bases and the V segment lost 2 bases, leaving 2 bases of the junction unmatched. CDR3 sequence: CASSLGQGGNSPLHF. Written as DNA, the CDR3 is TGTGCCAGCAGTTTAGGACAGGGGGGGAATTCACCCCTCCACTTT.

The CDR3 nucleotides are TGCAGCGGCTCCGGGACAGACTCTAACTATGGCTACACCTTC. Translation: CSGSGTDSNYGYTF. The genes are TRBV29-1 and TRBJ1-2, with TRBD1 matching over 7 bases. Germline V gene lookup returns CDR1 SQVTM and CDR2 ANQGSEA. The V gene end was trimmed by 7 bases and the J gene end by 0 bases; junction bases not matched to a gene: 8. The CDR3 has 14 amino acids.

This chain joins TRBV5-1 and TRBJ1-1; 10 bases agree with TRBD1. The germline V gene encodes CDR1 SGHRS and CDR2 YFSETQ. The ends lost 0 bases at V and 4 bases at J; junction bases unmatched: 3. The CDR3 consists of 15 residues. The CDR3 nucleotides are TGCGCCAGCAGCTTGGAGGGGACAGGGGTCACTGAAGCTTTCTTT. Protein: CASSLEGTGVTEAFF.

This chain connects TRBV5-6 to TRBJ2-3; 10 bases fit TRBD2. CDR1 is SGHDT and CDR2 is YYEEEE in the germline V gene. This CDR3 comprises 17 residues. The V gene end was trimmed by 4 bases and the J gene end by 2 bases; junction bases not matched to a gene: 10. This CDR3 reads CASSPDPGTSATDTQYF. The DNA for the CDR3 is TGTGCCAGCAGCCCCGACCCCGGGACTAGCGCCACAGATACGCAGTATTTT.

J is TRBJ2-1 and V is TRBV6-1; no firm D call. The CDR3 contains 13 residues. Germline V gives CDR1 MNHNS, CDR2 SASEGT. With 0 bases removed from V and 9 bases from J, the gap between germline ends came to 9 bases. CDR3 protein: CASSEAGPTEQFF. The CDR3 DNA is TGTGCCAGCAGTGAAGCGGGCCCGACTGAGCAGTTCTTC.

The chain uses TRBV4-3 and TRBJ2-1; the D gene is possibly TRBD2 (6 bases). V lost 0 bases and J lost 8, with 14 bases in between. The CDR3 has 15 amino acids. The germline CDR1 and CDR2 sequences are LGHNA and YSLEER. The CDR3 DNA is TGCGCCAGCAGCCAAGAAGACGGGCGGGGCGATGAGCAGTTCTTC. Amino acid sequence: CASSQEDGRGDEQFF.

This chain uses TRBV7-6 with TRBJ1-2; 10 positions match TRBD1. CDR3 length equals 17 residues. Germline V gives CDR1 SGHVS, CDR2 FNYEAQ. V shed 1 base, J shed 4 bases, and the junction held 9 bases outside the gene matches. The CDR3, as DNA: TGTGCCAGCAGCTTAGAGACAGGGGGCGTCGTCGCCTATGGCTACACCTTC. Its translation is CASSLETGGVVAYGYTF.

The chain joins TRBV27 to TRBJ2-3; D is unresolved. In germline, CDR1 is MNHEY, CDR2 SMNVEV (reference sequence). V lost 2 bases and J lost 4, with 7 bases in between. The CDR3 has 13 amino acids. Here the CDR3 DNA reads TGTGCCAGCAGTTTACTGGGCGCAGATACGCAGTATTTT. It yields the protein CASSLLGADTQYF.

DNA of the CDR3: TGTGCCAGCAGCCAGGAACACGGGACACCTTTTAATGGCTACACCTTC. Translating gives CASSQEHGTPFNGYTF. The chain is built from TRBV4-2 and TRBJ1-2, with D possibly TRBD1 on 6 matching bases. CDR3 length: 16 residues. Trimming left V 3 bases short and J 6 bases short, with 20 bases between. Germline V gives CDR1 LGHNA, CDR2 YNFKEQ.